Included here is one TCR beta chain sequence, with context. Antigen unknown. The germline gives CDR1 SQVTM, CDR2 ANQGSEA. V was pared by 3 bases and J by 3 bases, with 15 bases between. This CDR3 has 15 amino acids. The data originate from a study of CD8+ T cells in alopecia areata. In the study overall: Oral tofacitinib, 5 to 10 mg twice daily, was given in an open-label trial.

The authors extracted RNA and reverse transcribed it into cDNA as the sequencing template. Here immunoSEQ multiplex PCR was the method, and the copy in TCRdb shows in-frame clones only, minus some. The repertoire includes some 51,000 clones, over 95% of them detected once, and about a quarter sits in the top ten. Whole-study findings and limits: Alopecia totalis/universalis scalp especially showed more expanded CD8+ clones than normal scalp.

This TCR was sampled from a human donor with alopecia areata. The V call is TRBV29-1, the J call TRBJ2-1; TRBD1 is a possible D gene (6 bases). The sequenced sample was CD8+ T cells sorted from blood, obtained at week 0. Here the CDR3 DNA reads TGCAGCGTTGACAGGGTGGGGGCGGACTACAATGAGCAGTTCTTC. This translates into CSVDRVGADYNEQFF.